A selection of T cell receptor beta chains follows, all from one sample in a study of regulatory T cells in long-lasting Graves disease. TCRdb recomputed calls from the multiplex PCR reads with MiXCR, one row per CDR3 protein. The data show 350,000 to 450,000 distinct CDR3 sequences, roughly 20% seen once. Sequencing used peripheral blood mononuclear cells (PBMCs), obtained when the disease was refractory, from a patient treated with antithyroid drugs. Receptors originate from a female donor with Graves disease. Each CDR3 is given with its conserved first and last residue. The D gene is left open where the match is weak. Each size is how often the clone was seen (once, few, many) or a class if it is expanded.

cdr3_aa,cdr3_nt,j_call,clone_size,d_call,v_call
CAFLSGNTEAFF,TGTGCCTTCCTTAGTGGGAACACTGAAGCTTTCTTT,TRBJ1-1,many,.,TRBV30
CASSPGLAGGVYEQYF,TGTGCCAGCTCACCCGGACTAGCGGGAGGGGTGTACGAGCAGTACTTC,TRBJ2-7,few,TRBD2,TRBV18
CASGLVFGGVTEAFF,TGTGCTAGTGGTTTGGTATTTGGGGGAGTCACTGAAGCTTTCTTT,TRBJ1-1,few,.,TRBV12-5
CASSTGPNTEAFF,TGTGCCAGTAGTACAGGACCGAACACTGAAGCTTTCTTT,TRBJ1-1,many,.,TRBV19
CSARVGAETQYF,TGCAGTGCTAGAGTAGGAGCAGAGACCCAGTACTTC,TRBJ2-5,many,.,TRBV20-1
CASRDRGLDGYTF,TGTGCCAGCCGGGACAGGGGGTTGGATGGCTACACCTTC,TRBJ1-2,once,TRBD1,TRBV2
CASSLRWGAFF,TGTGCCAGCAGTTTAAGGTGGGGAGCTTTCTTT,TRBJ1-1,many,.,TRBV28
CASSWHKATEQYF,TGCGCCAGCAGCTGGCACAAGGCTACCGAGCAGTACTTC,TRBJ2-7,few,.,TRBV5-1
CASSYLAGDNSPLHF,TGTGCCAGCAGTTACTTGGCAGGCGATAATTCACCCCTCCACTTT,TRBJ1-6,few,.,TRBV6-5
CASSYRDVGYGYTF,TGTGCCAGCAGTTACCGGGACGTCGGATATGGCTACACCTTC,TRBJ1-2,many,.,TRBV6-5